The T cell receptor (beta chain) described here comes from a study of PD-1 blockade in classical Hodgkin lymphoma (TCRdb year 2020). Study-wide context: Nivolumab dosing was 3 mg/kg intravenously every 2 weeks, continuing until either disease progression or unacceptable toxicity. The study used CyTOF and TCR beta sequencing to define a peripheral blood immune signature of response to PD-1 blockade in classical Hodgkin lymphoma. Broad study findings and their caveats: Patients starting nivolumab less than 1 year after ASCT had lower diversity and were excluded from later analyses to avoid confounding by immune reconstitution. Trial patients with a complete response had baseline diversity similar to that of newly diagnosed patients, while partial responders and progressors had significantly lower diversity. Baseline TCR diversity was reported to be lower in newly diagnosed patients than in healthy donors, and even lower in relapsed/refractory patients. CD4+ but not CD8+ TCR diversity rose significantly by C4D1 (p=0.0027 vs p=0.16), most apparent in complete responders (p=0.02). The study was limited to a single clinical trial cohort, and causes of repertoire differences, possibly disease activity or prior therapy, remained undefined.

The Qiagen DNeasy kit was used to extract genomic DNA both from unsorted PBMCs and from the negatively selected CD4+ and CD8+ fractions. Amplification of TCR beta CDR3 regions was done by immunoSEQ multiplex PCR with primers that anneal to V and J segments. A synthetic immune receptor repertoire was used to minimize amplification bias, and remaining bias was computationally removed after sequencing. As for the original processing: Custom Python scripts were used to quantify repertoire diversity as the Shannon entropy index. Unsorted, CD4+ and CD8+ repertoires were examined separately, except in combined analyses, for which CD4+ and CD8+ sequences were merged in silico. Clonal expansion was defined as at least a 2-fold frequency increase after treatment relative to C1D1, with a pseudocount of 0.5 for undetected baseline clones. Singleton clones were defined as clones with 0 or 1 copy at C1D1, and non-singleton clones were defined as clones with 2 or more copies. By matching protein sequences in sorted samples from the same patient, clones expanded in unsorted samples were annotated as CD4+, CD8+ or unknown. Wilcoxon tests were applied to paired samples to test diversity changes from C1D1 to C4D1. In its TCRdb copy, this immuneACCESS table keeps in-frame sequences only and misses some clones. Where compared with another copy, unresolved V genes explain less than half of these, and the others have no known cause. The D gene and trimming were derived from the DNA, and the V and J assignments and clone size from that table. The table for this sample lists tens of thousands of clones; about 92% of them were counted only once. About 8% of the sample is held by the ten biggest clonotypes.

Notes on this clone: What this receptor recognizes is not known. Base qualities were left out, and no much larger clone turns up one base away.

Based on the germline V gene, the CDR1 and CDR2 sequences are ENHRY and SYGVKD. The trim is 5 bases for V and 0 bases for J, with a gap of 16 bases between the germline ends. The CDR3 runs 17 amino acids, cysteine and phenylalanine included. Left in the record is the CDR3 DNA by itself, 51 bases read in frame from the first base. The sample's time point, from its label and the paper: cycle 4 day 1 (C4D1), after less than 7 weeks of nivolumab. All trial patients had relapsed after autologous stem cell transplantation, with cohorts A, B and C differing in prior brentuximab vedotin exposure. The trial cohort comprised approximately 55 patients with relapsed/refractory classical Hodgkin lymphoma whose best overall responses were complete response, partial response or progressive disease. Trial patients were treated with single-agent nivolumab in the multi-cohort phase II CheckMate 205 trial. An independent review committee assessed best overall response by applying the 2007 International Working Group response criteria. Trial PBMCs were collected just before the start of nivolumab (C1D1) and during therapy at cycle 2 day 1 and cycle 4 day 1. Peripheral blood was collected in 8 mL Vacutainer Cell Preparation Tubes, from which PBMCs were isolated by centrifugation and then cryopreserved.

The sample consisted of peripheral blood mononuclear cells (PBMCs), taken before the fourth cycle of nivolumab. The sequence was obtained from a human donor with classical Hodgkin lymphoma. This receptor chain uses TRBV10-3 and TRBJ2-2, with no D gene named confidently. Read as DNA, the sequence is TGTGCCATCAGTTGGGATCTTAGCACCTCGAACACCGGGGAGCTGTTTTTT. Its translation reads: CAISWDLSTSNTGELFF.